A selection of T cell receptor beta chains follows, all from one sample in a study of high-grade serous ovarian cancer treatment subgroups. TCRdb keeps only in-frame clones here, not all; method: immunoSEQ multiplex PCR. The sample carries about 16,000 clones, roughly nine tenths recorded once. Input material: tumor tissue. These receptors originate from a human donor with high-grade serous ovarian cancer. Both conserved end residues are part of each CDR3. A D gene is named only where the DNA matches it firmly. Clone size, where shown, is once, few, many, or a class for clones that have expanded.

cdr3_nt	cdr3_aa	v_call	clone_size	j_call	d_call
TGTGCCAGCAGAACTCCTCCGGGACACGGGACCTACGAGCAGTACTTC	CASRTPPGHGTYEQYF	TRBV28	NA	TRBJ2-7	NA
TGCGCCAGTTCCCTGGGGCAGGGAAATGAAAAACTGTTTTTT	CASSLGQGNEKLFF	TRBV5-1	NA	TRBJ1-4	NA
TGTGCCAGCAGTTTAAATCCCAGGGCACGCGAGCAGTACTTC	CASSLNPRAREQYF	TRBV27	NA	TRBJ2-7	NA
TGTGCCATCAGGACCACAGATACGCAGTATTTT	CAIRTTDTQYF	TRBV10-3	once	TRBJ2-3	NA
TGTGCCAGCAGCTTGCTCGGGAGTTTGGGACAGGGCGGGAACTATGGCTACACCTTC	CASSLLGSLGQGGNYGYTF	TRBV5-8	NA	TRBJ1-2	TRBD1
TGTGCCAGCAGCTTGGCCGCCAGGGGAGGCAATGAGCAGTTCTTC	CASSLAARGGNEQFF	TRBV5-4	NA	TRBJ2-1	NA
TGTGCCAGCAGCAAAGGGGTAGGGGGGACACCCGGGGACTTC	CASSKGVGGTPGDF	TRBV21-1	NA	TRBJ2-7	NA
TGTGCCAGCAGCCGGGACGGACCACCCGGGGAGCTGTTTTTT	CASSRDGPPGELFF	TRBV11-1	NA	TRBJ2-2	NA
TGTGCCAGCAGCTCACGGCCCTCCTACGAGCAGTACTTC	CASSSRPSYEQYF	TRBV11-2	NA	TRBJ2-7	NA
TGTGTCAGCAGGAAAAAGAACAATCAGCCCCAGCATTTT	CVSRKKNNQPQHF	TRBV7-9	NA	TRBJ1-5	NA
TGTGCCAGCAGCTTAGCAGGGATAAGCACAGATACGCAGTATTTT	CASSLAGISTDTQYF	TRBV7-9	NA	TRBJ2-3	NA
TGTGCCAGCAGCTTAGGCCCGCGACAAGGGGGGGAGTTGGGCTACACCTTC	CASSLGPRQGGELGYTF	TRBV13	NA	TRBJ1-2	NA
TGTGCCAGCAGTGAAGGGCTAGCGGGGGGCCAAGAGACCCAGTACTTC	CASSEGLAGGQETQYF	TRBV2	few	TRBJ2-5	TRBD2
TGCGCCAGCAGCTTGGGGATAAGCGACACCGGGGAGCTGTTTTTT	CASSLGISDTGELFF	TRBV5-1	few	TRBJ2-2	NA
TGTGCCAGCAGTGAAGCTCTAGGCCTAGCGGGGGGGCCATCCTACAATGAGCAGTTCTTC	CASSEALGLAGGPSYNEQFF	TRBV6-1	NA	TRBJ2-1	TRBD2
TGCGCCAGCAGCTTGGGGGGCCCTTCACCCCTCCACTTT	CASSLGGPSPLHF	TRBV5-1	once	TRBJ1-6	NA
TGTGCCTGGAGTGTAGGGGCTAGCGGTTCCACAGATACGCAGTATTTT	CAWSVGASGSTDTQYF	TRBV30	NA	TRBJ2-3	TRBD2
TGTGCCAGCAGCTTAAGCTTCTACGAGCAGTACTTC	CASSLSFYEQYF	TRBV7-2	once	TRBJ2-7	NA
TGTGCCAGCGCCGGACAGCAGGGCAATCAGCCCCAGCATTTT	CASAGQQGNQPQHF	TRBV10-3	NA	TRBJ1-5	NA
TGTGCCTGGAGGTTCGGGGGACAATTAAACTATGGCTACACCTTC	CAWRFGGQLNYGYTF	TRBV30	NA	TRBJ1-2	NA
TGTGCCAGCAGCTTAAGGGGGCCGGGACAGGGCCTTCGCGAGCAGTACTTC	CASSLRGPGQGLREQYF	TRBV7-6	NA	TRBJ2-7	TRBD1
TGCAGTGTTAAGGAGGGGGGTACGCAGTATTTT	CSVKEGGTQYF	TRBV20-1	NA	TRBJ2-3	NA
TGCGCCAGCAGTGGAAGTACCGGGACTAGCGGGGGGTCCTCGTGGAATGAGCAGTTCTTC	CASSGSTGTSGGSSWNEQFF	TRBV10-2	NA	TRBJ2-1	TRBD2
TGCGCCAGCAGCTTGGTTACTAGCGGGCGCACAGATACGCAGTATTTT	CASSLVTSGRTDTQYF	TRBV5-1	NA	TRBJ2-3	TRBD2
TGTGCCAGCAGTTCGGGACCGCCTTTATGGTCACCCCTCCACTTT	CASSSGPPLWSPLHF	TRBV6-6	once	TRBJ1-6	NA
TGTGCCTGGAGTGTACCTGACAGGGGTTTCACCGGGGAGCTGTTTTTT	CAWSVPDRGFTGELFF	TRBV30	NA	TRBJ2-2	TRBD1
TGTGCCAGCAGCCATCACGACAGAGAAGGGTCACCCCTCCACTTT	CASSHHDREGSPLHF	TRBV6-5	NA	TRBJ1-6	NA
NA	CASSTSGESHNEQFF	TRBV28	NA	TRBJ2-1	NA
TGCAGCGCCCAACGGTCCTTGAACACTGAAGCTTTCTTT	CSAQRSLNTEAFF	TRBV29-1	NA	TRBJ1-1	NA
TGTGCCAGCAGCTTAGTTTGGCTAGCGGGGGACGACGAGCAGTACTTC	CASSLVWLAGDDEQYF	TRBV7-2	NA	TRBJ2-7	TRBD2
TGTGCCAGCAGCATAGGGACGCGGGTCTCTGGGGCCAACGTCCTGACTTTC	CASSIGTRVSGANVLTF	TRBV7-3	NA	TRBJ2-6	NA
TGCGCCAGCAGCTCGGGGACTGGCGACTACGAGCAGTACTTC	CASSSGTGDYEQYF	TRBV5-1	NA	TRBJ2-7	NA
TGTGCCAGCAGAGCCGGGACTAGCGGGGGTTATCACAATGAGCAGTTCTTC	CASRAGTSGGYHNEQFF	TRBV2	few	TRBJ2-1	TRBD2
TGTGCCAGCAGTTACCCCACAGGGAGCAATCAGCCCCAGCATTTT	CASSYPTGSNQPQHF	TRBV6-5	NA	TRBJ1-5	NA
TGCAGCGTGGGACAGGGTTACAATGAGCAGTTCTTC	CSVGQGYNEQFF	TRBV29-1	NA	TRBJ2-1	TRBD1
TGTGCCAGCAGCCACCCAGGGGGCGCGGACACCGGGGAGCTGTTTTTT	CASSHPGGADTGELFF	TRBV4-2	NA	TRBJ2-2	TRBD1
TGCGCCAGCAGCTTGGGGAGCGGGGGGGCCACAGATACGCAGTATTTT	CASSLGSGGATDTQYF	TRBV5-1	NA	TRBJ2-3	TRBD2
TGTGCCAGCAGCTTGGTGGGGGAGAATTCACCCCTCCACTTT	CASSLVGENSPLHF	TRBV7-9	NA	TRBJ1-6	NA
TGTGCCAGCAGCTTGTTCGGGGAAAAACTGTTTTTT	CASSLFGEKLFF	TRBV5-6	NA	TRBJ1-4	NA
TGTGCCAGCAGCTCCCCTCCCACCGGGACAGGGGTCGATGGCTACACCTTC	CASSSPPTGTGVDGYTF	TRBV11-2	NA	TRBJ1-2	TRBD1